The 20 T cell receptor beta chains below come from one sample, sequenced in a study of graft-versus-host responses after intestinal transplantation. The repertoire was sequenced with immunoSEQ multiplex PCR; TCRdb's copy has only in-frame clones and lacks some. The sample has some 31,000 clones, 93% seen once. This specimen was PBMCs, taken about 70 days after intestinal transplant. All receptors come from a human patient who received an intestinal transplant, so some T cells may come from the graft donor.

CDR3 bases: TGTGCCATCAGAAGCGCTAGCGGGGGGATATCAGATACGCAGTATTTT. This encodes CAIRSASGGISDTQYF. J is TRBJ2-3 and V is TRBV10-3; 11 bases map to TRBD2. The V segment lost 6 bases and the J segment 4 bases; nucleotides outside the gene matches: 9. CDR1 is ENHRY and CDR2 is SYGVKD in the germline V gene. This CDR3 contains 16 residues.

The chain couples TRBV5-1 to TRBJ1-1, with 8 bases identical to TRBD1. CDR1 and CDR2 from the germline V gene are SGHRS and YFSETQ. Trimming removed 4 bases from V and 0 bases from J; junction bases left unmatched: 11. This CDR3 region has 17 residues. CDR3 in amino acids: CASSTSGTGIMNTEAFF. The CDR3, as DNA: TGCGCCAGCAGCACATCCGGGACAGGTATAATGAACACTGAAGCTTTCTTT.

The chain employs TRBV11-2 and TRBJ2-7; either TRBD1 or TRBD2 may supply D (5 bases each). The V end lost 0 bases, the J end lost 5 bases, and 14 bases lay between the germline ends. The germline V gene encodes CDR1 SGHAT and CDR2 FQNNGV. The CDR3 runs 15 residues. The CDR3 bases are TGTGCCAGCAGCTTAGATCGGGGAGAGGGGCACGAGCAGTACTTC. Amino acid sequence: CASSLDRGEGHEQYF.

V usage is TRBV14 and J usage is TRBJ1-6; D is ambiguous. This CDR3 spans 16 amino acids. V lost 1 base, J lost 8 bases, and 15 bases lay in between. Germline V gene data show CDR1 as SGHDN and CDR2 as FVKESK. The CDR3 loop is CASSQGMQIVDSPLHF. CDR3 sequence (DNA): TGTGCCAGCAGCCAAGGCATGCAGATAGTTGATTCACCCCTCCACTTT.

This clone was seen more than once but under ten times. This chain links TRBV19 with TRBJ1-2, with D tentatively TRBD1 (6 bases). With 7 bases removed from V and 7 bases from J, the gap between germline ends came to 13 bases. This CDR3 region has 12 residues. Germline lookup yields CDR1 LNHDA and CDR2 SQIVND (reference sequence). The CDR3 region has the DNA TGTGCCAGTACCCGAGAGGGGGGTGGCTACACCTTC. It yields the protein CASTREGGGYTF.

V and J are TRBV23-1 and TRBJ1-1, with TRBD1 as a possible D gene (5 bases). TRBV23-1 is placed among ORFs of uncertain function. Between the trimmed V and J ends, which lost 2 bases and 1 base, there was a span of 11 bases. This CDR3 spans 15 amino acids. Written as DNA, the CDR3 is TGCGCCAGCAGTCAAGGGATCGGGGGGAACACTGAAGCTTTCTTT. Its translation is CASSQGIGGNTEAFF.

As concerns this clone: A read error may account for a junction end that differs from germline. This chain connects TRBV5-4 to TRBJ2-7; perhaps TRBD1 as D (5 bases). This CDR3 comprises 12 residues. Germline values: CDR1 SGHNT, CDR2 YYREEE (reference sequence). The CDR3 reads CASSSDTYEQCF. The CDR3 bases are TGTGCCAGCAGCTCGGACACCTACGAGCAGTGCTTC.

The chain combines TRBV9 with TRBJ2-5, with D perhaps TRBD2 (6 bases). Germline CDR1 reads SGDLS; CDR2 reads YYNGEE. The germline V and J ends were trimmed by 4 bases and 2 bases, with 12 bases remaining between them. The CDR3 contains 14 residues. The DNA of the CDR3 is TGTGCCAGCAGCCTCGCGGGACTTCAAGAGACCCAGTACTTC. Its protein product is CASSLAGLQETQYF.

This sequence joins TRBV9 and TRBJ1-1; 11 bases agree with TRBD1. In germline, CDR1 is SGDLS, CDR2 YYNGEE. V lost 3 bases to trimming and J lost 7 bases; unmatched junction nucleotides: 8. The CDR3 loop spans 15 amino acids. CDR3 region: CASSGDRGGTGEAFF. CDR3 sequence (DNA): TGTGCCAGCAGCGGGGACAGGGGGGGTACTGGTGAAGCTTTCTTT.

V is TRBV27 and J is TRBJ2-6; no clear D. The germline gives CDR1 MNHEY, CDR2 SMNVEV (reference sequence). V gave up 5 bases and J gave up 0 bases, with 8 bases separating them. CDR3 length: 15 amino acids. CDR3 sequence: CASSTPGSGANVLTF. In DNA form, the CDR3 reads TGTGCCAGCAGTACACCAGGCTCTGGGGCCAACGTCCTGACTTTC. Together with reference TRBV27 and TRBJ2-6, the CDR3 gives the full variable domain: EAQVTQNPRYLITVTGKKLTVTCSQNMNHEYMSWYRQDPGLGLRQIYYSMNVEVTDKGDVPEGYKVSRKEKRNFPLILESPSPNQTSLYFCASSTPGSGANVLTFGAGSRLTVL.

CDR3 DNA sequence: TGTGCCAGCAGCTCCGTAGGGGGCGTTGGTTCACCCCTCCACTTT. It codes for CASSSVGGVGSPLHF. J is TRBJ1-6 and V is TRBV7-8; 7 bases agree with TRBD1. The CDR3 covers 15 residues. V shed 4 bases and J 9 bases; nucleotides not matched to a gene: 9. Germline loops: CDR1 SGHVS, CDR2 FQNEAQ.

The chain has TRBV10-3 and TRBJ2-7, with a tentative D call TRBD1 (5 bases). Germline CDR1 reads ENHRY; CDR2 reads SYGVKD. This CDR3 region has 14 residues. Trimming took off 3 bases at V and 0 bases at J, with 9 bases between the two ends. CDR3: CAISDKGVSYEQYF. The CDR3 DNA reads as TGTGCCATCAGTGACAAAGGGGTCTCCTACGAGCAGTACTTC.

This clone was seen just once. The junction departs from germline at one end; a sequencing error may be responsible. The chain uses TRBV30 and TRBJ1-2, with a weak D call TRBD1 (5 bases). Per germline, CDR1 GTSNPN and CDR2 SVGIG (reference sequence). CDR3 length equals 12 residues. CDR3 coding DNA: TGTGCCTGGAGTAAAGGGGACTATAGCTACACCTTC. The encoded protein is CAWSKGDYSYTF.

The rearrangement uses TRBV7-2 and TRBJ2-3; TRBD2 agrees at 16 bases. V lost 1 base, J lost 6 bases, and 7 bases stayed unmatched. In germline, CDR1 is SGHTA, CDR2 FQGNSA. This CDR3 is built from 18 residues. This CDR3 reads CASSLVGTSGGASDTQYF. The CDR3 DNA reads as TGTGCCAGCAGCTTAGTTGGGACTAGCGGGGGGGCGTCGGATACGCAGTATTTT.

In its sample, this clone was seen once. The rearrangement uses TRBV7-8 and TRBJ2-1; 7 bases fit TRBD2. The CDR3 is 13 residues long. V lost 1 base to trimming and J lost 14 bases; unmatched junction nucleotides: 8. CDR1 and CDR2 (germline): SGHVS, FQNEAQ. The CDR3 coding sequence is TGTGCCAGCAGCTTAGGGGTCACTAGCGAAGAGTTCTTC. Translating gives CASSLGVTSEEFF.

The genes are TRBV25-1 and TRBJ1-3, with D perhaps TRBD1 (5 bases). V was pared by 6 bases and J by 4 bases, with 19 bases between. From germline, CDR1 is MGHDK and CDR2 SYGVNS. The CDR3 is made up of 16 amino acids. CDR3 DNA sequence: TGTGCCAGCAGCGGGGGGTGGGCATTTATAGGAAACACCATATATTTT. Translated: CASSGGWAFIGNTIYF.

The chain uses TRBV6-5 and TRBJ1-1, with 7 bases that match TRBD1. CDR3 length: 12 residues. The V gene end was trimmed by 6 bases and the J gene end by 5 bases; junction bases not matched to a gene: 3. Germline-derived CDR1 and CDR2 are MNHEY and SVGAGI. CDR3 nucleotide sequence: TGTGCCAGCAGCGGACAGGTGACTGAAGCTTTCTTT. Its translation is CASSGQVTEAFF.

V is TRBV19 and J is TRBJ2-7; 8 positions agree with TRBD1. CDR3 length: 14 amino acids. V trimming: 6 bases; J trimming: 2 bases; junction bases outside the gene matches: 6. Germline assignment: CDR1 LNHDA and CDR2 SQIVND (reference sequence). CDR3 bases: TGTGCCAGTAGCCTGGGACAGGCTCCCTACGAGCAGTACTTC. It codes for CASSLGQAPYEQYF.

This clone appeared once. The chain combines TRBV4-3 with TRBJ2-7, with D unresolved. The V end lost 0 bases, the J end lost 7 bases, and 7 bases lay between the germline ends. Germline loops: CDR1 LGHNA, CDR2 YSLEER. The CDR3 has 12 residues. CDR3 sequence reads: CASSQDGGEQYF. The CDR3 region has the DNA TGCGCCAGCAGCCAAGATGGCGGTGAGCAGTACTTC.

The rearrangement joins TRBV19 to TRBJ1-5, with D possibly TRBD1 on 5 matching bases. The germline V and J ends were trimmed by 3 bases and 6 bases, with 12 bases remaining between them. CDR1 and CDR2 from the germline V gene are LNHDA and SQIVND (reference sequence). The CDR3 runs 14 residues. CDR3 protein: CASSMVRVSQPQHF. The CDR3 nucleotides are TGTGCCAGTAGTATGGTCAGGGTCAGTCAGCCCCAGCATTTT. Drawing the rest from reference TRBV19 and TRBJ1-5, the complete variable domain is DGGITQSPKYLFRKEGQNVTLSCEQNLNHDAMYWYRQDPGQGLRLIYYSQIVNDFQKGDIAEGYSVSREKKESFPLTVTSAQKNPTAFYLCASSMVRVSQPQHFGDGTRLSIL.